Included here is one T cell receptor (beta chain) sequence, with context. Its antigen is unknown. At the DNA level, this CDR3 is encoded by other sequences in the same sample as well. The record originates from a study of T cell responses to AZD1222 COVID-19 vaccine. This CDR3 comprises 14 residues. Germline V gives CDR1 SGHTA, CDR2 FQGNSA. V was clipped by 1 base and J by 3 bases, with 4 bases between them. Study-wide results and caveats: Clonal diversity was possibly underestimated; the donors were predominantly white British and more often female.

Using immunoSEQ multiplex PCR, the repertoire was profiled, and TCRdb retains in-frame clones only, with some absent. The sample carries roughly 140,000 clones, around 89% recorded once. The material sequenced was peripheral blood, taken on day 0 of AZD1222 vaccination. This sequence originates from an adult in good health. This sequence joins TRBV7-2 and TRBJ1-6; D ambiguous. CDR3 sequence: CASSLGGYNSPLHF. CDR3 nucleotides: TGTGCCAGCAGCTTAGGGGGCTATAATTCACCCCTCCACTTT.